This TCR beta chain was documented in a study of blood T cell repertoires in COVID-19. Study-level background: Spain, Italy and the United States supplied samples that represented acute and convalescent COVID-19.

The germline V gene has CDR1 KGHDR and CDR2 SFDVKD. Between the trimmed V and J ends, which lost 3 bases and 3 bases, there was a span of 10 bases. The length of the CDR3 is 14 residues. Assay: immunoSEQ multiplex PCR; the TCRdb copy retains only in-frame clones and omits some. The table has 70,000 to 100,000 clones, 65% to 90% seen once. This rearrangement joins TRBV24-1 to TRBJ1-2; D possibly corresponds to TRBD1 (6 bases). This receptor was obtained from a man aged 80 or over with active or convalescent COVID-19. The sequenced sample consisted of peripheral blood. The CDR3 nucleotides read TGTGCCACCAGTGATCCCAGGGGAGACTATGGCTACACCTTC. Its translation: CATSDPRGDYGYTF.